Sequencing of this T cell receptor (beta chain) was carried out in a study of shared clonotypes between healthy human individuals. Study-level findings and limits: Generally, naive subsets (rather than memory subsets) showed larger estimated richness. Clonotypes that were shared across a few donors made up approximately 5% of naive CD4 clonotypes.

The protocol was immunoSEQ multiplex PCR, while the TCRdb copy is restricted to in-frame clones and leaves out a portion. The repertoire holds hundreds of thousands of clones, with 73% as singletons. The length of the CDR3 is 14 residues. Per germline, CDR1 MDHEN and CDR2 SYDVKM. V was cut by 2 bases and J by 8 bases, with 13 bases left in between. On this clone itself: Its antigen is still unknown.

Only Caucasian adults living in Nashville, Tennessee made up the donor group. This TCR was recovered from a woman younger than 45 in good health. What was sequenced was memory CD4+ T cells sorted from blood. Subset denoted: CD45RA-negative fraction. The chain recombines TRBV28 with TRBJ1-5, with D hard to call. CDR3 residues: CASSLGLDGKPQHF. CDR3 DNA sequence: TGTGCCAGCAGTTTAGGACTGGACGGGAAGCCCCAGCATTTT.